This is a list of T cell receptor beta chains from one sample in a study of Tregs in tolerant kidney transplant recipients. This table comes from immunoSEQ multiplex PCR, and its TCRdb copy is limited to in-frame clones, with some not included. The sample carries some 66,000 clones, about nine tenths recorded once. The sample in question was CD8+ T cells from blood, obtained before the transplant. All receptors come from a human donor who received a combined kidney and bone marrow transplant. CDR3s include the opening cysteine and the closing phenylalanine or tryptophan. Each record gives: CDR3 protein, CDR3 DNA, V gene, D gene, clone size, J gene. D genes are given only for firm matches. The size of a clone is reported for some rows only, either as once, few or many, or as a class for expanded clones.

CDR3 protein: CAIRETDSGANVLTF; CDR3 DNA: TGTGCCATCAGAGAGACAGACTCTGGGGCCAACGTCCTGACTTTC; V gene: TRBV10-3; D gene: .; clone size: .; J gene: TRBJ2-6
CDR3 protein: CASSHPPQPGAEAFF; CDR3 DNA: TGTGCCAGCAGCCACCCCCCCCAGCCAGGGGCTGAAGCTTTCTTT; V gene: TRBV7-2; D gene: .; clone size: .; J gene: TRBJ1-1
CDR3 protein: CASSMGLMNTEAFF; CDR3 DNA: TGTGCCAGCAGCATGGGACTGATGAACACTGAAGCTTTCTTT; V gene: TRBV7-8; D gene: .; clone size: .; J gene: TRBJ1-1
CDR3 protein: CASNPTGGSSTDTQYF; CDR3 DNA: TGCGCCAGCAACCCGACCGGGGGGTCTAGCACAGATACGCAGTATTTT; V gene: TRBV5-1; D gene: TRBD2; clone size: .; J gene: TRBJ2-3
CDR3 protein: CASRPGQNTGELFF; CDR3 DNA: TGTGCCAGCCGACCGGGACAGAACACCGGGGAGCTGTTTTTT; V gene: TRBV19; D gene: .; clone size: .; J gene: TRBJ2-2
CDR3 protein: CAWRTGSPEAFF; CDR3 DNA: TGTGCCTGGAGGACAGGGTCCCCTGAAGCTTTCTTT; V gene: TRBV30; D gene: TRBD1; clone size: .; J gene: TRBJ1-1
CDR3 protein: CARGPGGGYTF; CDR3 DNA: TGTGCCAGGGGGCCCGGGGGGGGCTACACCTTC; V gene: TRBV19; D gene: .; clone size: .; J gene: TRBJ1-2
CDR3 protein: CSVIYSGLYEQYF; CDR3 DNA: TGCAGCGTTATTTATAGCGGACTCTACGAGCAGTACTTC; V gene: TRBV29-1; D gene: .; clone size: .; J gene: TRBJ2-7
CDR3 protein: CATSRAAGGTDTQYF; CDR3 DNA: TGTGCCACCAGCAGAGCGGCAGGGGGTACAGATACGCAGTATTTT; V gene: TRBV15; D gene: TRBD1; clone size: few; J gene: TRBJ2-3
CDR3 protein: CASSLTGYEQYF; CDR3 DNA: TGTGCCAGCAGTCTGACAGGCTACGAGCAGTACTTC; V gene: TRBV9; D gene: .; clone size: .; J gene: TRBJ2-7
CDR3 protein: CASSFWTGQPQHF; CDR3 DNA: TGCGCCAGCAGCTTCTGGACTGGGCAGCCCCAGCATTTT; V gene: TRBV5-1; D gene: .; clone size: .; J gene: TRBJ1-5
CDR3 protein: CASTDLTGVNEQFF; CDR3 DNA: TGTGCCAGCACCGACCTGACAGGAGTTAATGAGCAGTTCTTC; V gene: TRBV28; D gene: .; clone size: .; J gene: TRBJ2-1
CDR3 protein: CASSHPTGAFYNEQFF; CDR3 DNA: TGTGCCAGCAGCCACCCAACAGGGGCCTTCTACAATGAGCAGTTCTTC; V gene: TRBV14; D gene: TRBD1; clone size: .; J gene: TRBJ2-1
CDR3 protein: CASSATSPDRYNEQFF; CDR3 DNA: TGTGCCAGCAGTGCGACTAGCCCTGACAGATACAATGAGCAGTTCTTC; V gene: TRBV6-4; D gene: TRBD2; clone size: .; J gene: TRBJ2-1
CDR3 protein: CATSLETSGGGTSSTDTQYF; CDR3 DNA: TGTGCCACCAGCTTAGAGACTAGCGGGGGGGGCACCTCTAGCACAGATACGCAGTATTTT; V gene: TRBV7-8; D gene: TRBD2; clone size: .; J gene: TRBJ2-3
CDR3 protein: CASSHAHRGTNEKLFF; CDR3 DNA: TGCGCCAGCAGCCATGCGCACAGGGGAACTAATGAAAAACTGTTTTTT; V gene: TRBV4-1; D gene: TRBD1; clone size: few; J gene: TRBJ1-4
CDR3 protein: CASSQAGSSSYEQYF; CDR3 DNA: TGTGCCAGCAGCCAAGCGGGGTCGTCCTCCTACGAGCAGTACTTC; V gene: TRBV7-9; D gene: TRBD2; clone size: .; J gene: TRBJ2-7
CDR3 protein: CASSGTLPSGTGELFF; CDR3 DNA: TGCGCCAGCAGTGGAACCTTACCTTCGGGCACCGGGGAGCTGTTTTTT; V gene: TRBV10-2; D gene: .; clone size: .; J gene: TRBJ2-2
CDR3 protein: CASSPLGATSTDTQYF; CDR3 DNA: TGTGCCAGCAGTCCCCTAGGGGCGACTAGCACAGATACGCAGTATTTT; V gene: TRBV28; D gene: .; clone size: .; J gene: TRBJ2-3
CDR3 protein: CASSSLQGPDTQYF; CDR3 DNA: TGTGCCAGCAGCTCCCTACAGGGTCCAGATACGCAGTATTTT; V gene: TRBV9; D gene: .; clone size: .; J gene: TRBJ2-3
CDR3 protein: CASRDLASGSNEQFF; CDR3 DNA: TGCGCCAGCAGAGATCTAGCGTCGGGTTCCAATGAGCAGTTCTTC; V gene: TRBV4-1; D gene: .; clone size: .; J gene: TRBJ2-1
CDR3 protein: CASSLGDLSYNEQFF; CDR3 DNA: TGTGCCAGCAGCTTAGGAGATCTCTCCTACAATGAGCAGTTCTTC; V gene: TRBV7-7; D gene: .; clone size: .; J gene: TRBJ2-1
CDR3 protein: CASSQERVNTEAFF; CDR3 DNA: TGTGCCAGCAGCCAAGAACGGGTGAACACTGAAGCTTTCTTT; V gene: TRBV4-2; D gene: .; clone size: .; J gene: TRBJ1-1
CDR3 protein: CASSLGLYSGSGANVLTF; CDR3 DNA: TGTGCCAGCAGCTTGGGCCTGTACAGCGGTTCTGGGGCCAACGTCCTGACTTTC; V gene: TRBV5-4; D gene: .; clone size: .; J gene: TRBJ2-6
CDR3 protein: CASSRAGLIETQYF; CDR3 DNA: TGTGCCAGCAGCCGAGCGGGGCTGATCGAGACCCAGTACTTC; V gene: TRBV7-2; D gene: TRBD2; clone size: .; J gene: TRBJ2-5
CDR3 protein: CASSFGAGGLWTF; CDR3 DNA: TGTGCCAGCAGCTTCGGGGCAGGGGGGTTATGGACCTTC; V gene: TRBV5-5; D gene: TRBD1; clone size: .; J gene: TRBJ1-2
CDR3 protein: CASSVEGHTYGAFF; CDR3 DNA: TGTGCCAGCAGCGTAGAGGGACATACATACGGAGCTTTCTTT; V gene: TRBV9; D gene: .; clone size: .; J gene: TRBJ1-1
CDR3 protein: CASSLAQDLSYEQYF; CDR3 DNA: TGTGCCAGCAGCTTAGCCCAGGATCTGTCCTACGAGCAGTACTTC; V gene: TRBV7-6; D gene: .; clone size: .; J gene: TRBJ2-7
CDR3 protein: CASSSPGNSGGSGEQFF; CDR3 DNA: TGTGCCAGCAGCTCCCCCGGGAATAGCGGGGGGTCAGGGGAGCAGTTCTTC; V gene: TRBV9; D gene: TRBD2; clone size: .; J gene: TRBJ2-1
CDR3 protein: CASSKTPLAGTSGYEQYF; CDR3 DNA: TGTGCCAGCAGCAAGACACCCCTTGCCGGGACTAGCGGCTACGAGCAGTACTTC; V gene: TRBV7-6; D gene: TRBD2; clone size: .; J gene: TRBJ2-7
CDR3 protein: CASSLDIGSGRGETQYF; CDR3 DNA: TGTGCCAGCAGCTTAGATATTGGCAGCGGGAGGGGGGAGACCCAGTACTTC; V gene: TRBV11-2; D gene: TRBD2; clone size: once; J gene: TRBJ2-5
CDR3 protein: CASSVSTGAYEQYF; CDR3 DNA: TGTGCCAGCAGCGTAAGCACAGGCGCCTACGAGCAGTACTTC; V gene: TRBV9; D gene: .; clone size: once; J gene: TRBJ2-7
CDR3 protein: CASSEGTGFTDTQYF; CDR3 DNA: TGTGCCAGCAGTGAAGGGACAGGGTTCACAGATACGCAGTATTTT; V gene: TRBV6-1; D gene: TRBD1; clone size: .; J gene: TRBJ2-3
CDR3 protein: CASSYGAPGELFF; CDR3 DNA: TGTGCCAGCAGTTACGGGGCCCCCGGGGAGCTGTTTTTT; V gene: TRBV6-5; D gene: .; clone size: .; J gene: TRBJ2-2
CDR3 protein: CASSSLEPGANVLTF; CDR3 DNA: TGTGCCAGCAGCTCCCTCGAGCCTGGGGCCAACGTCCTGACTTTC; V gene: TRBV5-6; D gene: .; clone size: few; J gene: TRBJ2-6
CDR3 protein: CSVIINSYNEQFF; CDR3 DNA: TGCAGCGTAATAATTAACTCCTACAATGAGCAGTTCTTC; V gene: TRBV29-1; D gene: .; clone size: .; J gene: TRBJ2-1
CDR3 protein: CASRTSWEGGGANSEQFF; CDR3 DNA: TGTGCCAGTAGAACATCTTGGGAAGGCGGGGGGGCTAATAGCGAGCAGTTCTTC; V gene: TRBV19; D gene: TRBD2; clone size: .; J gene: TRBJ2-1
CDR3 protein: CASSLGHLGLAGEKETQYF; CDR3 DNA: TGTGCCAGCAGCCTTGGACATCTGGGACTAGCGGGGGAAAAAGAGACCCAGTACTTC; V gene: TRBV14; D gene: TRBD2; clone size: .; J gene: TRBJ2-5
CDR3 protein: CASSQLDNYEQYF; CDR3 DNA: TGTGCCAGCAGCCAGTTGGACAACTACGAGCAGTACTTC; V gene: TRBV4-2; D gene: .; clone size: .; J gene: TRBJ2-7